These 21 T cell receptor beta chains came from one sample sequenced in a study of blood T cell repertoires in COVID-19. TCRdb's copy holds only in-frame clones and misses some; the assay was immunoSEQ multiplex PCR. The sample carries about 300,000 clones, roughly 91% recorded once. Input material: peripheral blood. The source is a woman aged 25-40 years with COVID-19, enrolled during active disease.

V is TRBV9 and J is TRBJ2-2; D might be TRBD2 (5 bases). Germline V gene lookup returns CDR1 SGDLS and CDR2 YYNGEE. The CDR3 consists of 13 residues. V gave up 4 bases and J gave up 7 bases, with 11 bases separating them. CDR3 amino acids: CASSSGRGGELFF. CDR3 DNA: TGTGCCAGCAGCTCCGGTCGGGGCGGGGAGCTGTTTTTT.

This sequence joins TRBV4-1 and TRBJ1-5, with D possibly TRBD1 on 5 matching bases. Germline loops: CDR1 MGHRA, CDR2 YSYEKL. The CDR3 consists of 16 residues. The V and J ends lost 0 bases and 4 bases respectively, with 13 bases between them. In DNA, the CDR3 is TGCGCCAGCAGCCAAGATGGTACAGGTCAGAATCAGCCCCAGCATTTT. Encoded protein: CASSQDGTGQNQPQHF.

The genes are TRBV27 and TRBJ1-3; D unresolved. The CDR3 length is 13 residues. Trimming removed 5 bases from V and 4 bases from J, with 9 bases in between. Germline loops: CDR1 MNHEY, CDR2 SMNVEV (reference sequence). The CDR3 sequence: CASSPRMGNTIYF. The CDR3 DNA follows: TGTGCCAGCAGTCCGCGAATGGGAAACACCATATATTTT.

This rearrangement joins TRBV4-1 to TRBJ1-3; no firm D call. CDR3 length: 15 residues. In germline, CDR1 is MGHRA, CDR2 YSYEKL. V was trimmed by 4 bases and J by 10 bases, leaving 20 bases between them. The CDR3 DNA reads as TGCGCCAGCAGCCCCAGTCTCAGCCACCCGGGAACCATATATTTT. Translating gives CASSPSLSHPGTIYF.

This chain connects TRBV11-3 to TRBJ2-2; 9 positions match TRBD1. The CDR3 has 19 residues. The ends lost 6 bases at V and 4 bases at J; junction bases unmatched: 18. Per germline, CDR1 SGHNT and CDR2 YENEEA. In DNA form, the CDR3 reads TGTGCCAGCAGGTCCGGGACAGGGAACAAACAGGGGTCCACCGGGGAGCTGTTTTTT. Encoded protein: CASRSGTGNKQGSTGELFF. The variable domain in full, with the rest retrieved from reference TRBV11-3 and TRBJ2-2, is EAGVVQSPRYKIIEKKQPVAFWCNPISGHNTLYWYLQNLGQGPELLIRYENEEAVDDSQLPKDRFSAERLKGVDSTLKIQPAELGDSAVYLCASRSGTGNKQGSTGELFFGEGSRLTVL.

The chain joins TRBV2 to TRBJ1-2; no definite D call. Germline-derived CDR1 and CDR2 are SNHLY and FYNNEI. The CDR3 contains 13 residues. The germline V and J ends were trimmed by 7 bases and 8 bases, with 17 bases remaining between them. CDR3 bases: TGTGCCAGCACCCTGGCCTGGAGCGGGGGCTACACCTTC. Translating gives CASTLAWSGGYTF.

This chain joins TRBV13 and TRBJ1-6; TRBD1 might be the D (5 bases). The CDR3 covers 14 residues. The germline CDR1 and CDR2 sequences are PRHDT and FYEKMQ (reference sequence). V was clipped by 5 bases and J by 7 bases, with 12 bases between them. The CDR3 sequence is CASSQYDRNSPLHF. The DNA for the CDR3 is TGTGCCAGCAGCCAATACGACAGAAATTCACCCCTCCACTTT.

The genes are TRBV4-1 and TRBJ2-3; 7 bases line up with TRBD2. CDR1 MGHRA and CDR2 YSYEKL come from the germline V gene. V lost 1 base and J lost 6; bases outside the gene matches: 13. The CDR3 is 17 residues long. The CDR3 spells CASSQVASGEGWDTQYF. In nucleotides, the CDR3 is TGCGCCAGCAGCCAAGTCGCGAGCGGGGAGGGTTGGGATACGCAGTATTTT.

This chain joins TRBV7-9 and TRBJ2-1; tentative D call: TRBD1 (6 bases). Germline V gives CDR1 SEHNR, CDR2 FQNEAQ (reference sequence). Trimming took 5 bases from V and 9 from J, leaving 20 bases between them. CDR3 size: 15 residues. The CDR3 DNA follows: TGTGCCAGCAGCCCACCCCCCCCGGTAGGGGGTGAGCAGTTCTTC. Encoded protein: CASSPPPPVGGEQFF.

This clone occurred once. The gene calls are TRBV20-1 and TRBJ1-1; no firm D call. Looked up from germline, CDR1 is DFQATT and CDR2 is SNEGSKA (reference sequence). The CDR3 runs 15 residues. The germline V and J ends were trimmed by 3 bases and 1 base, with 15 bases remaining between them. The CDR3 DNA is TGCAGTGCTAGTGGCGGCGCGGTGCCGAACACTGAAGCTTTCTTT. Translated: CSASGGAVPNTEAFF.

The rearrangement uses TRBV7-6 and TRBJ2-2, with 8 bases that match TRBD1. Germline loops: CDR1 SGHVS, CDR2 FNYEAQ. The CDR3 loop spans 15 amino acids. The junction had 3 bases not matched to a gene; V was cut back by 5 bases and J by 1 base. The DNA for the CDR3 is TGTGCCAGCAGCCCCACAGGGGGGAACACCGGGGAGCTGTTTTTT. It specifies CASSPTGGNTGELFF.

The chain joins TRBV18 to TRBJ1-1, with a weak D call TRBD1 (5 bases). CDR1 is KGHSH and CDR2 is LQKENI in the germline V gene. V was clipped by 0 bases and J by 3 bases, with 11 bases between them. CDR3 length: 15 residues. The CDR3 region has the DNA TGTGCCAGCTCACCACCCGAAGGGGTCGACACTGAAGCTTTCTTT. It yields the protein CASSPPEGVDTEAFF.

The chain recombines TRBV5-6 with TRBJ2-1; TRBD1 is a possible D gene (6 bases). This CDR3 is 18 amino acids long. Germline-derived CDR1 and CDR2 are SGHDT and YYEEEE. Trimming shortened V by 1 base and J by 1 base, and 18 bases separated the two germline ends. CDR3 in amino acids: CASSLKGSGVMSYNEQFF. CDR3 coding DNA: TGTGCCAGCAGCTTGAAGGGTTCAGGGGTGATGTCCTACAATGAGCAGTTCTTC.

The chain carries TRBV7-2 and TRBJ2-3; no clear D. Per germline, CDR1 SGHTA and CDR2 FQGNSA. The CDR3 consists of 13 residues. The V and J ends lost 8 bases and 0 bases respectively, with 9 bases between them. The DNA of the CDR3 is TGTGCCAGCGGGCCGTATAGCACAGATACGCAGTATTTT. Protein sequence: CASGPYSTDTQYF.

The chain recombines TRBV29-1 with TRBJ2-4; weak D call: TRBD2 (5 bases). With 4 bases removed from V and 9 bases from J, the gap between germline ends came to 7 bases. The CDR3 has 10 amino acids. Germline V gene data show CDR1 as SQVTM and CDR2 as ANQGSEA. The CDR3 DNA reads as TGCAGCGTTGTGAGCGGCATTCAGTACTTC. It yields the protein CSVVSGIQYF. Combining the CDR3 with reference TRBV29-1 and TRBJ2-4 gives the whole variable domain SAVISQKPSRDICQRGTSLTIQCQVDSQVTMMFWYRQQPGQSLTLIATANQGSEATYESGFVIDKFPISRPNLTFSTLTVSNMSPEDSSIYLCSVVSGIQYFGAGTRLSVL.

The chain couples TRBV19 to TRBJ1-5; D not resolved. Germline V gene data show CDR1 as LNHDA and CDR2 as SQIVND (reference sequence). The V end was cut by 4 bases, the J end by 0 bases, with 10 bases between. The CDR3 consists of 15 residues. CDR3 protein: CASSTGRNSNQPQHF. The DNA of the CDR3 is TGTGCCAGTAGTACTGGCAGAAATAGCAATCAGCCCCAGCATTTT.

Written as DNA, the CDR3 is TGTGCCAGCAGTTATGTAGGGGACTCCTACGAGCAGTACTTC. Protein: CASSYVGDSYEQYF. This chain uses TRBV6-6 with TRBJ2-7, with a tentative D call TRBD1 (5 bases). CDR1 MNHNY and CDR2 SVGAGI come from the germline V gene (reference sequence). Trimming took 3 bases from V and 0 from J, leaving 9 bases between them. This CDR3 comprises 14 residues.

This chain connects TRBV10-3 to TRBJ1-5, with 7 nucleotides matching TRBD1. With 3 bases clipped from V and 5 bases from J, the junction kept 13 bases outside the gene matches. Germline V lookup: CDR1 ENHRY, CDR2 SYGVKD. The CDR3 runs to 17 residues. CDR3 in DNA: TGTGCCATCAGTGACTCAACGCCGCAGGGGGTCGATCAGCCCCAGCATTTT. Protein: CAISDSTPQGVDQPQHF.

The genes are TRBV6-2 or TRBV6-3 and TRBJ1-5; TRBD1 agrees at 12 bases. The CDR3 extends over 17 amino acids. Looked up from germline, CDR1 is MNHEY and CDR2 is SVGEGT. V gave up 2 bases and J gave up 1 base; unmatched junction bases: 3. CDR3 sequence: CASSYGTGGWSNQPQHF. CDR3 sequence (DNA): TGTGCCAGCAGTTACGGGACAGGGGGCTGGAGCAATCAGCCCCAGCATTTT.

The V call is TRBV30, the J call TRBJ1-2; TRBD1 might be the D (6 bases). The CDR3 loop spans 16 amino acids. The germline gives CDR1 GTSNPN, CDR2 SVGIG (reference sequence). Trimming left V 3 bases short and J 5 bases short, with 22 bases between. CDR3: CAWSEDRFKRWYGYTF. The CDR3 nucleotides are TGTGCCTGGAGCGAAGACAGGTTCAAGAGGTGGTATGGCTACACCTTC.

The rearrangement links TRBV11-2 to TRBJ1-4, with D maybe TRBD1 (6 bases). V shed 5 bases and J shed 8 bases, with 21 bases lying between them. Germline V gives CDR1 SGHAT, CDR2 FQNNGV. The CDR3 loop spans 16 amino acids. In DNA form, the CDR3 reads TGTGCCAGCAGCCGAGGACAGCTCGATTTATTAGAAAAACTGTTTTTT. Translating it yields CASSRGQLDLLEKLFF.